This T cell receptor beta chain was identified in a study of monozygotic twins with inflammatory bowel disease. From its re-call of the 5' RACE reads, TCRdb lists each CDR3 protein once, without DNA. This sample's table reports approximately 200,000 distinct CDR3 sequences. On this clonotype itself: Antigen specificity is unknown.

Study-level results: Patients got different immunosuppressive treatments, which may have made their repertoires more variable. The results supported no single strong signal or clonotype associated with IBD. Differing T cell subtypes remained indistinguishable.

Staff drew a roughly 2.5 ml blood sample from each donor. Germline V gives CDR1 SGHVS, CDR2 FQNEAQ. The CDR3 consists of 17 residues. Sequenced: blood. This rearrangement joins TRBV7-8 to TRBJ1-3; checking the TCRdb D call of TRBD1 is not possible without DNA. The TCR comes from a human donor with ulcerative colitis or Crohn's disease, or a healthy co-twin of an affected twin (not recorded which). The CDR3 here is CASSKGQGTASGNTIYF.